These 2 T cell receptor beta chains came from one sample sequenced in a study of vaccination effects on CD4 cells after COVID-19. Expansion of antigen-specific CD4+ T cells with viral peptide pools was carried out by the ViraFEST assay before sequencing. Subsequent to a culture period of under twelve days, CD4+ T cells were isolated. These receptors have no identified antigens. TCRdb's table, derived via immunoSEQ multiplex PCR, lists solely in-frame clones and lacks some. The table lists about 79,000 clones, around four fifths of them singletons. The sequenced sample was CD4+ T cells from PBMCs cultured with HCoV-229E spike peptides, obtained before COVID-19 vaccination. The receptors shown here come from a human donor who received a COVID-19 vaccine.

This clone was observed a single time. V and J are TRBV24-1 and TRBJ2-1; the D gene is possibly TRBD1 (5 bases). The CDR3 loop spans 13 amino acids. The V gene's germline CDR1 is KGHDR and CDR2 SFDVKD. Trimming shortened V by 5 bases and J by 5 bases, and 9 bases separated the two germline ends. This CDR3 is CATSGGRHNEQFF. CDR3 DNA: TGTGCCACCAGTGGGGGCAGGCACAATGAGCAGTTCTTC.

The chain recombines TRBV19 with TRBJ1-1, with 11 bases fitting TRBD1. In germline, CDR1 is LNHDA, CDR2 SQIVND (reference sequence). CDR3 size: 16 residues. J lost 6 bases, V lost 5 bases, and 11 bases had no gene match. Written as DNA, the CDR3 is TGTGCCAGTAGTCCTCTAGGACAGGGGGCAAGCGCTGAAGCTTTCTTT. Residues: CASSPLGQGASAEAFF.